Here is one T cell receptor (beta chain) with its context. Other DNA variants within this sample encode the same CDR3. These data originate in a study of shared clonotypes between healthy human individuals. TCRdb's table, derived via immunoSEQ multiplex PCR, lists solely in-frame clones and lacks some. The table records about 2.3 million clones, just under 95% of them present only once. Those who donated, Caucasian adults without exception, all lived in Nashville, Tennessee. V was cut by 3 bases and J by 2 bases, with 7 bases left in between. The germline V gene has CDR1 SGHTA and CDR2 FQGNSA. CDR3 length: 13 amino acids.

The J gene is TRBJ1-2, the V gene TRBV7-2; D is uncertain. This receptor was identified in a man aged 18-30 years in good health. Some clones in this sample may be carry-over from other donors' samples. Sequencing input: naive CD4+ T cells from PBMCs. Subset given: CD45RA+ positively selected. In DNA, the CDR3 is TGTGCCAGCAGCTTGGGCAGGAACTATGGCTACACCTTC. This sequence encodes CASSLGRNYGYTF.